One sample yielded the 15 T cell receptor beta chains listed below, sequenced in a study of shared clonotypes between healthy human individuals. Sequenced by immunoSEQ multiplex PCR; TCRdb stores in-frame clones only, minus some. The sample consists of around 980,000 clones, approximately 80% of them appearing once. Source material: memory CD4+ T cells from PBMCs. Indicated subset: CD45RA-negative fraction. The receptors originated from a man aged 18 to 29 in good health. Some clones in this sample may be carry-over from other donors' samples.

This rearrangement joins TRBV27 to TRBJ2-3; D unresolved. V lost 6 bases and J 2 bases, leaving 12 bases between the germline ends. Germline CDR1 MNHEY, CDR2 SMNVEV (reference sequence). The CDR3 is 14 residues long. Written as DNA, the CDR3 is TGTGCCAGCAGGCTCGCCAGGTACACAGATACGCAGTATTTT. Translation gives CASRLARYTDTQYF.

The sample holds a few counts of this clone. The CDR3: CASGNGGFSYGYTF. Written as DNA, the CDR3 is TGTGCCAGCGGGAATGGAGGGTTTTCCTATGGCTACACCTTC. This chain connects TRBV28 to TRBJ1-2, with no clear D. V lost 8 bases and J lost 4, with 17 bases in between. The germline CDR1 and CDR2 sequences are MDHEN and SYDVKM. The CDR3 consists of 14 residues.

Regarding this clone: Other DNA variants within this sample encode the same CDR3. CDR3 nucleotides: TGCGCCAGCAGCTTAACGGGCTCATCCTACGAGCAGTACTTC. Protein product: CASSLTGSSYEQYF. This chain joins TRBV5-1 and TRBJ2-7, with unresolved D. V was cut by 2 bases and J by 1 base, with 10 bases left in between. Looked up from germline, CDR1 is SGHRS and CDR2 is YFSETQ. The CDR3 has 14 amino acids.

V is TRBV9 and J is TRBJ2-7, with a possible D match to TRBD2 (5 bases). The CDR3 is 16 amino acids. CDR1 is SGDLS and CDR2 is YYNGEE in the germline V gene. Trimming left V 0 bases short and J 2 bases short, with 15 bases between. The chain's CDR3 is CASSVASTGSTYEQYF. The CDR3 nucleotides read TGTGCCAGCAGCGTAGCTTCTACGGGGTCGACCTACGAGCAGTACTTC.

Turning to this clone: This sample includes further DNA sequences coding for the same CDR3. The chain carries TRBV5-1 and TRBJ2-7, with D possibly matching TRBD1 (6 bases). Deletions cut 4 bases from V and 3 bases from J, with 14 bases between. CDR3 length: 14 amino acids. Per germline, CDR1 SGHRS and CDR2 YFSETQ. Here the CDR3 reads CASSLRGQSYEQYF. CDR3 nucleotide sequence: TGCGCCAGCAGCCTAAGGGGACAAAGCTACGAGCAGTACTTC. The full variable domain, in which reference TRBV5-1 and TRBJ2-7 provide the parts outside the CDR3, is KAGVTQTPRYLIKTRGQQVTLSCSPISGHRSVSWYQQTPGQGLQFLFEYFSETQRNKGNFPGRFSGRQFSNSRSEMNVSTLELGDSALYLCASSLRGQSYEQYFGPGTRLTVT.

This clone was observed many times. The chain joins TRBV9 to TRBJ1-5; possible D gene TRBD1, 5 bases. This CDR3 has 13 amino acids. Germline values: CDR1 SGDLS, CDR2 YYNGEE. Trimming took 4 bases from V and 4 from J, leaving 9 bases between them. The CDR3 protein is CASSFGTNQPQHF. The CDR3 DNA reads as TGTGCCAGCAGCTTCGGGACGAATCAGCCCCAGCATTTT.

The table lists this clone with a few counts. The rearrangement links TRBV4-2 to TRBJ2-5, with D maybe TRBD2 (5 bases). Germline-derived CDR1 and CDR2 are LGHNA and YNFKEQ. V was trimmed by 5 bases and J by 5 bases, leaving 12 bases between them. This CDR3 has 13 residues. This chain's CDR3 is CASSLGVVETQYF. The CDR3 DNA follows: TGTGCCAGCAGCTTGGGAGTAGTGGAGACCCAGTACTTC.

This sequence joins TRBV6-6 and TRBJ2-7; the D gene is possibly TRBD1 (7 bases). The CDR3 has 15 residues. The germline gives CDR1 MNHNY, CDR2 SVGAGI (reference sequence). Between the trimmed V and J ends, which lost 0 bases and 4 bases, there was a span of 13 bases. The CDR3 nucleotides are TGTGCCAGCAGTTACTCCCAGGGGGGCCCGTACGAGCAGTACTTC. Protein: CASSYSQGGPYEQYF.

The V and J genes are TRBV6-6 and TRBJ2-7; TRBD1 matches at 7 bases. This CDR3 spans 13 amino acids. The germline gives CDR1 MNHNY, CDR2 SVGAGI (reference sequence). The ends lost 6 bases at V and 7 bases at J; junction bases unmatched: 9. The CDR3 DNA reads TGTGCCAGCAGGAGACAGGGATTAGGAGAGCAGTACTTC. Its protein product is CASRRQGLGEQYF.

The genes are TRBV28 and TRBJ2-2, with D possibly being TRBD1 (6 bases). Germline CDR1 reads MDHEN; CDR2 reads SYDVKM. Trimming pared 3 bases from V and 3 bases from J, leaving 14 bases between. The CDR3 spans 16 residues. The CDR3: CASSFLTGSDTGELFF. CDR3 nucleotides: TGTGCCAGCAGTTTCTTAACAGGGTCGGACACCGGGGAGCTGTTTTTT.

This chain connects TRBV6-1 to TRBJ2-3; 7 bases match TRBD2. Germline values: CDR1 MNHNS, CDR2 SASEGT. The trim removed 1 base at V and 2 bases at J, leaving 6 bases unmatched. The CDR3 is 16 amino acids. CDR3 nucleotides: TGTGCCAGCAGTGAAGTTGCTAGCGGTAACACAGATACGCAGTATTTT. This sequence encodes CASSEVASGNTDTQYF.

The chain links TRBV14 to TRBJ1-3; D gene unclear. Germline CDR1 reads SGHDN; CDR2 reads FVKESK. Trimming took off 4 bases at V and 9 bases at J, with 10 bases between the two ends. The CDR3 contains 12 residues. The CDR3 DNA is TGTGCCAGCAGCCTTAGCCCAGTCACCATATATTTT. It is translated as CASSLSPVTIYF.

The rearrangement uses TRBV4-1 and TRBJ2-7; TRBD2 aligns across 10 bases. The CDR3 spans 15 residues. J was trimmed by 4 bases and V by 1 base; bases with no gene match: 4. From germline, CDR1 is MGHRA and CDR2 YSYEKL. The CDR3 DNA reads as TGCGCCAGCAGCCAAGTTTCTAGCGGGAGTTACGAGCAGTACTTC. Translating it yields CASSQVSSGSYEQYF.

The J gene is TRBJ1-2, the V gene TRBV4-1, with D hard to call. CDR1 is MGHRA, CDR2 YSYEKL, per germline. Trimming cost V 0 bases and J 7 bases, with 12 bases left between them. The CDR3 sequence is 14 residues long. The CDR3 loop is CASSQDRSRGGYTF. CDR3 nucleotides: TGCGCCAGCAGCCAAGATCGCAGCCGCGGTGGCTACACCTTC.

This clone was seen more than once but under ten times. This chain uses TRBV2 with TRBJ2-3, with D unresolved. Germline V gives CDR1 SNHLY, CDR2 FYNNEI. The CDR3 spans 15 residues. The V gene lost 4 bases and the J gene lost 0 bases, with 11 bases spanning the gap. CDR3 coding DNA: TGTGCCAGCAGTGCCCGTGGCGCCAGCACAGATACGCAGTATTTT. It yields the protein CASSARGASTDTQYF.